This passage covers 11 T cell receptor beta chains from one sample sequenced in a study of blood T cell repertoires in COVID-19. Sequencing used immunoSEQ multiplex PCR; TCRdb keeps in-frame clones, though not all of them. The sample holds hundreds of thousands of clones, about 80% seen once. The sequenced sample consisted of peripheral blood. The receptor set was obtained from a woman older than 75 with acute or convalescent COVID-19.

V and J are TRBV2 and TRBJ2-3, with 13 bases identical to TRBD2. This CDR3 region has 17 residues. Per the germline V gene, CDR1 is SNHLY and CDR2 is FYNNEI. The V segment lost 3 bases and the J segment 1 base; nucleotides outside the gene matches: 4. The CDR3 DNA reads TGTGCCAGCAGTGATCGACTAGCGGGGGGAGGCACAGATACGCAGTATTTT. Its translation is CASSDRLAGGGTDTQYF.

V usage is TRBV5-5 and J usage is TRBJ1-2, with D maybe TRBD1 (6 bases). The germline V gene encodes CDR1 SGHKS and CDR2 YYEKEE (reference sequence). Trimming removed 0 bases from V and 4 bases from J, with 10 bases in between. The CDR3 spans 14 residues. In DNA form, the CDR3 reads TGTGCCAGCAGCTTGGTGGGGGCGGCCTATGGCTACACCTTC. It is translated as CASSLVGAAYGYTF.

This chain joins TRBV2 and TRBJ1-4, with TRBD1 identical over 8 bases. The CDR3 runs 13 residues. J gave up 3 bases and V 8 bases, and 2 bases lay outside the gene matches. Germline V CDR1 and CDR2: SNHLY, FYNNEI. The CDR3 region has the DNA TGTGCCAGCCAGGACAGGGCTAATGAAAAACTGTTTTTT. Residues: CASQDRANEKLFF. The entire variable domain, with the rest obtained from reference TRBV2 and TRBJ1-4, is as follows: EPEVTQTPSHQVTQMGQEVILRCVPISNHLYFYWYRQILGQKVEFLVSFYNNEISEKSEIFDDQFSVERPDGSNFTLKIRSTKLEDSAMYFCASQDRANEKLFFGSGTQLSVL.

This chain links TRBV12-5 with TRBJ1-1; no firm D call. Per the germline V gene, CDR1 is LGHNT and CDR2 is FRNRAP. The CDR3 extends over 15 amino acids. Trimming removed 0 bases from V and 5 bases from J, with 13 bases in between. CDR3 in DNA: TGTGCTAGTGGTTTGGTACCCGGGTCAAGTACTGAAGCTTTCTTT. Translated, it gives CASGLVPGSSTEAFF.

This chain uses TRBV5-6 with TRBJ1-3; maybe TRBD1 (5 bases). CDR1 is SGHDT, CDR2 YYEEEE, per germline. V was pared by 0 bases and J by 2 bases, with 9 bases between. The CDR3 is 15 residues long. CDR3: CASSLDAGTGNTIYF. The CDR3 DNA reads as TGTGCCAGCAGCTTGGATGCAGGGACTGGAAACACCATATATTTT.

The V call is TRBV5-1, the J call TRBJ2-7; the D gene is possibly TRBD1 (6 bases). The germline V gene encodes CDR1 SGHRS and CDR2 YFSETQ. The CDR3 length is 13 residues. V was clipped by 4 bases and J by 0 bases, with 8 bases between them. In nucleotides, the CDR3 is TGCGCCAGCAGCCCGGACAGCTCCTACGAGCAGTACTTC. This encodes CASSPDSSYEQYF.

This sequence joins TRBV20-1 and TRBJ2-7, with D hard to call. CDR1 and CDR2 (germline): DFQATT, SNEGSKA (reference sequence). The CDR3 is made up of 9 amino acids. Deletions cut 6 bases from V and 3 bases from J, with 3 bases between. CDR3 loop: CSARYEQYF. The CDR3 nucleotides are TGCAGTGCCCGCTACGAGCAGTACTTC.

The gene calls are TRBV2 and TRBJ2-2; TRBD1 matches 9 bases. Germline CDR1 SNHLY, CDR2 FYNNEI. V lost 5 bases, J lost 6 bases, and 1 base stayed unmatched. This CDR3 is built from 13 residues. The DNA of the CDR3 is TGTGCCAGCAGTAGGGACAGGGCCGGGGAGCTGTTTTTT. Translation gives CASSRDRAGELFF.

In this sample, this clone turned up a few times. V gene TRBV5-6 combines with J gene TRBJ1-6, with D uncertain. Germline CDR1 reads SGHDT; CDR2 reads YYEEEE. Trimming removed 2 bases at V and 6 bases at J, with 21 bases between. The CDR3 spans 18 residues. The CDR3 region is CASSFVVENPWSNSPLHF. The CDR3 bases are TGTGCCAGCAGCTTCGTGGTAGAGAACCCCTGGAGTAATTCACCCCTCCACTTT.

Many counts were recorded for this clone. The chain combines TRBV3-1 (or the pseudogene TRBV3-2) with TRBJ1-5; 7 bases map to TRBD1. The CDR3 extends over 14 amino acids. Germline lookup yields CDR1 LGHDT and CDR2 YNNKEL (reference sequence). J gave up 4 bases and V 5 bases, and 5 bases lay outside the gene matches. The DNA for the CDR3 is TGTGCCAGCAGCAGGGGCAGGGGGAATCAGCCCCAGCATTTT. This codes for CASSRGRGNQPQHF.

On this clone: This CDR3 is also generated by other DNA sequences in the sample. V usage is TRBV5-8 and J usage is TRBJ2-5, with 11 bases fitting TRBD1. Per germline, CDR1 SGHTS and CDR2 YDEGEE. V shed 4 bases and J 5 bases; nucleotides not matched to a gene: 4. CDR3 length: 14 residues. CDR3 DNA: TGTGCCAGCAGCCGGGACAGGGGGAGGGAGACCCAGTACTTC. It yields the protein CASSRDRGRETQYF.